Below, one T cell receptor (beta chain) is given with its context. This sample was included in a study of blood T cell repertoires in COVID-19. TCRdb keeps only in-frame clones here, not all; method: immunoSEQ multiplex PCR. Here the sample spans approximately 250,000 clones, roughly four fifths being singletons. CDR1 is SGHNT, CDR2 YYREEE, per germline (reference sequence). This CDR3 has 16 amino acids. V was clipped by 4 bases and J by 3 bases, with 18 bases between them. The sample taken for sequencing was peripheral blood. The sequence was collected from a man aged 50 to 59 with acute or convalescent COVID-19. The rearrangement links TRBV5-4 to TRBJ2-3; tentatively, D is TRBD2 (8 bases). The CDR3 spells CASSPGGTAPTDTQYF. Here the CDR3 DNA reads TGTGCCAGCAGCCCGGGGGGGACAGCCCCGACAGATACGCAGTATTTT.